The following is a T cell receptor (beta chain) sequence with its context. Antigen: not known. The donors were members of the validation cohort comprising approximately 120 subjects, separate from the approximately 670-subject first cohort. Generated by immunoSEQ multiplex PCR, the TCRdb table keeps only in-frame clones and is missing some. The sample carries approximately 71,000 clones, over 80% recorded once. The CDR3 contains 15 residues. CDR1 and CDR2 (germline): LNHDA, SQIVND (reference sequence). Trimming took 0 bases from V and 3 from J, leaving 9 bases between them. These data originate in a study of cytomegalovirus exposure and HLA in healthy donors. As for the study in general: Later, an analysis reported that the 120 or so validation repertoires had used the same platform as the 500 to 750 first-cohort repertoires. Study results and limitations: Per published reports, the classifier diagnosed cytomegalovirus status with high specificity and sensitivity. Cytomegalovirus-associated status was assigned to about 150 TCR beta chains.

The source of this sequence is a young man in good health and CMV-seronegative. Specimen: PBMCs. The chain recombines TRBV19 with TRBJ1-5; D possibly corresponds to TRBD1 (5 bases). The CDR3 reads CASSIDPGFNQPQHF. DNA for the CDR3: TGTGCCAGTAGTATAGATCCAGGGTTCAATCAGCCCCAGCATTTT. The full variable domain, in which reference TRBV19 and TRBJ1-5 provide the parts outside the CDR3, is DGGITQSPKYLFRKEGQNVTLSCEQNLNHDAMYWYRQDPGQGLRLIYYSQIVNDFQKGDIAEGYSVSREKKESFPLTVTSAQKNPTAFYLCASSIDPGFNQPQHFGDGTRLSIL.